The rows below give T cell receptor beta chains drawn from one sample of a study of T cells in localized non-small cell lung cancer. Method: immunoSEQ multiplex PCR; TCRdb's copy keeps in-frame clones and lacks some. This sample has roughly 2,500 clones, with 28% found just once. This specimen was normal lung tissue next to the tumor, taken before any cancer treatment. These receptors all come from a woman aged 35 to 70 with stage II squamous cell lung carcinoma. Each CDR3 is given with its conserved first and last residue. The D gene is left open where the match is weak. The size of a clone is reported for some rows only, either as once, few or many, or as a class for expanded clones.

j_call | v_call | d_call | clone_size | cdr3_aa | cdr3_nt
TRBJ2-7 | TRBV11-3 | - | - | CASSLDDPIPHYEQYF | TGTGCCAGCAGCTTAGACGACCCGATTCCCCACTACGAGCAGTACTTC
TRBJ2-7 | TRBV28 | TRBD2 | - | CASSFMLAGGLEQYF | TGTGCCAGCAGTTTTATGCTAGCGGGAGGTCTCGAGCAGTACTTC
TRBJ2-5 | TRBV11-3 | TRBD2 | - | CASSQALGGDGETQYF | TGTGCCAGCAGCCAAGCCCTCGGGGGGGATGGGGAGACCCAGTACTTC
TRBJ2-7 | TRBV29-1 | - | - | CSVRTDTYEQYF | TGCAGCGTCCGGACGGATACCTACGAGCAGTACTTC
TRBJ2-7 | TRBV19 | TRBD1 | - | CASSSPRGKAHEQYF | TGTGCCAGTAGTAGCCCCAGGGGGAAAGCCCACGAGCAGTACTTC
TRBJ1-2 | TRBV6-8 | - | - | CASSYSTQGIGYTF | TGTGCCAGCAGTTACTCGACCCAGGGGATCGGCTACACCTTC
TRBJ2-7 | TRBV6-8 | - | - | CASSKGGYEQYF | TGTGCCAGCAGTAAAGGGGGCTACGAGCAGTACTTC
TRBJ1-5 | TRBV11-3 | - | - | CASSHWGGRNQPQHF | TGTGCCAGCAGCCACTGGGGAGGAAGAAATCAGCCCCAGCATTTT
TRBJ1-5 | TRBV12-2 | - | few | CASSQGYSNQPQHF | TGTGCCAGTTCACAGGGGTATAGCAATCAGCCCCAGCATTTT
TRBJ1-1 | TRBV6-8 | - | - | CASSDGFNTEAFF | TGTGCCAGCAGTGATGGATTTAACACTGAAGCTTTCTTT
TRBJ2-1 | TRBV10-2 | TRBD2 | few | CASSSGTSGANEQFF | TGCGCCAGCAGTTCCGGGACTAGCGGGGCAAATGAGCAGTTCTTC
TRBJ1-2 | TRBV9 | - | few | CASSVGPRANYGYTF | TGTGCCAGCAGCGTAGGACCCAGGGCGAACTATGGCTACACCTTC
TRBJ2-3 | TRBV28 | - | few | CASSFAGSTDTQYF | TGTGCCAGCAGTTTTGCGGGGTCCACAGATACGCAGTATTTT
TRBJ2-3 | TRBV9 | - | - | CASSVRRDTDTQYF | TGTGCCAGCAGCGTCAGGCGGGATACAGATACGCAGTATTTT
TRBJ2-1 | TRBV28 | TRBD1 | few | CASSPIGQGPLNEQFF | TGTGCCAGCAGCCCGATTGGACAGGGACCTCTCAATGAGCAGTTCTTC
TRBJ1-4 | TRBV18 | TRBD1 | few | CASSPTGFNEKLFF | TGTGCCAGCTCTCCGACAGGGTTTAATGAAAAACTGTTTTTT
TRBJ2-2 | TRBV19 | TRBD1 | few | CASSGQGYTGELFF | TGTGCCAGTAGTGGACAGGGGTACACCGGGGAGCTGTTTTTT
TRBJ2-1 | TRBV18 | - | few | CASSPLQGGNEQFF | TGTGCCAGCTCACCATTACAGGGCGGCAATGAGCAGTTCTTC
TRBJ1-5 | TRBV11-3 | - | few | CASSLDRRGQPQHF | TGTGCCAGCAGCTTAGATCGTAGGGGACAGCCCCAGCATTTT
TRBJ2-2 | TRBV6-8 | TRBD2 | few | CASSTGGTGELFF | TGTGCCAGCTCCACGGGGGGAACCGGGGAGCTGTTTTTT
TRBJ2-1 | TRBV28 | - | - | CASSLPGFQILDNEQFF | TGTGCCAGCAGTTTGCCGGGGTTTCAGATCCTAGACAATGAGCAGTTCTTC
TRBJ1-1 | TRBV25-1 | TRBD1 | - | CASSAGTGEAFF | TGTGCCAGCAGTGCCGGGACAGGTGAAGCTTTCTTT
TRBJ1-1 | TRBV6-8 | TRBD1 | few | CASSYGTGQMNTEAFF | TGTGCCAGCAGTTACGGGACAGGGCAGATGAACACTGAAGCTTTCTTT
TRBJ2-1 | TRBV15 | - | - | CATSIDPRASDLAYNEQFF | TGTGCCACCAGCATAGACCCACGGGCTAGCGACTTGGCGTACAATGAGCAGTTCTTC
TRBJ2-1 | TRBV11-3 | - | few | CASSSSGLGNEQFF | TGTGCCAGCAGCTCCTCGGGACTTGGCAATGAGCAGTTCTTC
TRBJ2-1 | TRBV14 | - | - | CASSQEWGSGRGYNEQFF | TGTGCCAGCAGCCAAGAGTGGGGATCCGGGAGAGGCTACAATGAGCAGTTCTTC
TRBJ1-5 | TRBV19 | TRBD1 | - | CASREGQGAIQPQHF | TGTGCCAGTAGGGAGGGACAGGGGGCGATTCAGCCCCAGCATTTT
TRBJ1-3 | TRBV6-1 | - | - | CASSEVHTIYF | TGTGCCAGCAGTGAAGTGCACACCATATATTTT
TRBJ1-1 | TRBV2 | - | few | CATHRDPGVSKAFF | TGTGCCACCCACCGGGACCCGGGGGTCTCGAAAGCTTTCTTT
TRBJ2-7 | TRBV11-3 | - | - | CASSLGALSYEQYF | TGTGCCAGCAGCTTAGGAGCCCTCTCCTACGAGCAGTACTTC
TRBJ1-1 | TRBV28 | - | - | CASSLSGPKIEAFF | TGTGCCAGCAGTTTATCGGGACCGAAAATTGAAGCTTTCTTT
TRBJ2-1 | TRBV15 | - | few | CATSRESTYNEQFF | TGTGCCACCAGCAGAGAATCAACATACAATGAGCAGTTCTTC
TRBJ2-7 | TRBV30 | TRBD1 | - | CAWRPGQGASYEQYF | TGTGCCTGGAGACCGGGACAGGGGGCTTCCTACGAGCAGTACTTC
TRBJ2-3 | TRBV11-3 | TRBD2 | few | CASSAAIAGGTDTQYF | TGTGCCAGCAGCGCAGCGATAGCGGGGGGCACAGATACGCAGTATTTT
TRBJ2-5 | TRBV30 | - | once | CAWSVRRGETQYF | TGTGCCTGGAGTGTACGACGGGGAGAGACCCAGTACTTC
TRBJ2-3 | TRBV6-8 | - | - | CASSVRVSPPYF | TGTGCCAGCAGTGTACGAGTTAGCCCTCCGTATTTT
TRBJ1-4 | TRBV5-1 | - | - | CASSLGQVNEKLFF | TGCGCCAGCAGCTTGGGACAGGTTAATGAAAAACTGTTTTTT
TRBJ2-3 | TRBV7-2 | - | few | CASSQTNTDTQYF | TGTGCCAGCAGCCAGACTAACACAGATACGCAGTATTTT
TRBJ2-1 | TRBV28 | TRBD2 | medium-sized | CASSLISSGRNEQFF | TGTGCCAGCAGTTTGATTTCTAGCGGGAGAAATGAGCAGTTCTTC
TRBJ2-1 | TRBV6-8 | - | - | CASSRDFLSSYNEQFF | TGTGCCAGCAGTCGGGACTTCCTTAGCTCCTACAATGAGCAGTTCTTC
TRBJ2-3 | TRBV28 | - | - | CAGRERRGTGTQYF | TGTGCCGGACGTGAAAGGAGAGGGACGGGTACGCAGTATTTT
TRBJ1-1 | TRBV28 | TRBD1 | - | CASRPGQGYAEAFF | TGTGCCAGCAGGCCGGGACAGGGCTATGCTGAAGCTTTCTTT
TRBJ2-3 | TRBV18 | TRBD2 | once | CASSPLAGGPTDTQYF | TGTGCCAGCTCACCCTTAGCGGGAGGCCCCACAGATACGCAGTATTTT
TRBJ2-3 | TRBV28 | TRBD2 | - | CASRPTSGRKDTQYF | TGTGCCAGCAGGCCGACTAGCGGGAGAAAAGATACGCAGTATTTT
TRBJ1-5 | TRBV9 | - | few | CASSVGGGYQPQHF | TGTGCCAGCAGCGTAGGTGGAGGTTATCAGCCCCAGCATTTT
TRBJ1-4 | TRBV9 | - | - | CASSPRDGLNEKLFF | TGTGCCAGCAGCCCCCGGGACGGTCTTAATGAAAAACTGTTTTTT
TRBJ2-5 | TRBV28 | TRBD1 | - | CASSLSTGADQETQYF | TGTGCCAGCAGTTTATCGACAGGGGCAGACCAAGAGACCCAGTACTTC
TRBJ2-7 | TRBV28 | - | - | CASGGGAETYEQYF | TGTGCCAGCGGTGGAGGGGCCGAGACCTACGAGCAGTACTTC
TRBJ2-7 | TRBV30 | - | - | CAWTPRGLTYEQYF | TGTGCCTGGACGCCCCGCGGGTTGACCTACGAGCAGTACTTC
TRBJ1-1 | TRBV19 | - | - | CASKRGVNTEAFF | TGTGCCAGTAAGCGCGGTGTAAACACTGAAGCTTTCTTT
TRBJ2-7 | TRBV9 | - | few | CASSAQGTYSYEQYF | TGTGCCAGCAGCGCCCAAGGGACTTACTCCTACGAGCAGTACTTC
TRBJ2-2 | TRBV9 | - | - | CASTPFRDTGELFF | TGTGCCAGCACCCCTTTCCGGGACACCGGGGAGCTGTTTTTT
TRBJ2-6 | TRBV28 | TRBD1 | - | CASGQVLGANVLTF | TGTGCCAGCGGACAGGTTCTGGGGGCCAACGTCCTGACTTTC
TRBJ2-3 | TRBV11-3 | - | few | CASSQSLVAATDTQYF | TGTGCCAGCAGCCAATCGTTGGTAGCGGCCACAGATACGCAGTATTTT
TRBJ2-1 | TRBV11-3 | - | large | CASSFSGNNPYNEQFF | TGTGCCAGCAGCTTCAGCGGCAACAACCCCTACAATGAGCAGTTCTTC